One and the same sample provided the 9 T cell receptor beta chains below, sequenced in a study of blood T cell repertoires in COVID-19. The method was immunoSEQ multiplex PCR; TCRdb's version includes in-frame clones alone and lacks a portion of them. Of 200,000 or so clones in the sample, 80% to 90% were seen once. Sequencing was performed on peripheral blood. The receptors were gathered from an elderly woman with acute or convalescent COVID-19.

A word on this clone: This CDR3 is also generated by other DNA sequences in the sample. CDR3 region: CASSLAGGTYNEQFF. The CDR3 DNA is TGTGCCAGCAGCTTAGCGGGAGGGACGTACAATGAGCAGTTCTTC. The rearrangement joins TRBV7-3 to TRBJ2-1; 9 nucleotides match TRBD2. Trimming cost V 2 bases and J 4 bases; bases outside gene matches: 3. CDR1 is SGHTA and CDR2 is FQGTGA in the germline V gene. The CDR3 loop spans 15 amino acids.

CDR3 sequence reads: CAISEEARTTEQYF. In nucleotides, the CDR3 is TGTGCCATCAGTGAGGAAGCCCGGACTACGGAGCAGTACTTC. The chain carries TRBV10-3 and TRBJ2-7, with D perhaps TRBD2 (6 bases). The germline V gene has CDR1 ENHRY and CDR2 SYGVKD. V lost 2 bases, J lost 7 bases, and 15 bases lay in between. The length of the CDR3 is 14 residues.

The chain is built from TRBV7-2 and TRBJ1-2; D gene unclear. With 1 base removed from V and 5 bases from J, the gap between germline ends came to 14 bases. The germline gives CDR1 SGHTA, CDR2 FQGNSA. The CDR3 is made up of 15 amino acids. The CDR3 coding sequence is TGTGCCAGCAGCTTAGAGCCAGGCCTAATTTATGGCTACACCTTC. Its protein product is CASSLEPGLIYGYTF. The full variable domain, its missing parts supplied by reference TRBV7-2 and TRBJ1-2, is GAGVSQSPSNKVTEKGKDVELRCDPISGHTALYWYRQSLGQGLEFLIYFQGNSAPDKSGLPSDRFSAERTGGSVSTLTIQRTQQEDSAVYLCASSLEPGLIYGYTFGSGTRLTVV.

The DNA of the CDR3 is TGTGCCAGCAGCTTAGAACCCCGACAGAGGAACACTGAAGCTTTCTTT. Translation gives CASSLEPRQRNTEAFF. This chain uses TRBV7-9 with TRBJ1-1, with D perhaps matching TRBD1 (5 bases). The CDR3 runs 16 residues. The germline V gene has CDR1 SEHNR and CDR2 FQNEAQ (reference sequence). Trimming stripped 1 base from V and 1 base from J, with 13 bases between.

The chain has TRBV15 and TRBJ1-2; D uncertain. Germline lookup yields CDR1 LNHNV and CDR2 YYDKDF (reference sequence). CDR3 size: 14 residues. The ends were cut back, 0 bases at V and 4 bases at J, with 9 bases in the middle. This CDR3 is CATSRDRGIYGYTF. The CDR3, as DNA: TGTGCCACCAGCAGAGATCGCGGAATCTATGGCTACACCTTC.

This rearrangement joins TRBV2 to TRBJ2-2; D remains ambiguous. V was clipped by 4 bases and J by 7 bases, with 7 bases between them. The CDR3 has 12 amino acids. Germline CDR1 reads SNHLY; CDR2 reads FYNNEI. The CDR3 is CASSGAVGELFF. As DNA, the CDR3 is TGTGCCAGCAGTGGCGCGGTCGGGGAGCTGTTTTTT.

The chain employs TRBV5-6 and TRBJ2-2; 7 nucleotides agree with TRBD1. CDR3 size: 15 residues. Germline V lookup: CDR1 SGHDT, CDR2 YYEEEE. The J segment lost 6 bases and the V segment lost 1 base, leaving 6 bases of the junction unmatched. CDR3 sequence reads: CASSLWTGNAGELFF. The CDR3 DNA is TGTGCCAGCAGCTTGTGGACAGGAAACGCCGGGGAGCTGTTTTTT.

In this sample, this clone turned up once. The chain couples TRBV14 to TRBJ2-7; TRBD1 is a possible D gene (5 bases). Germline lookup yields CDR1 SGHDN and CDR2 FVKESK. V gave up 1 base and J gave up 3 bases, with 19 bases separating them. CDR3 length equals 17 residues. The CDR3 protein is CASSQGVTGYGNYEQYF. Written as DNA, the CDR3 is TGTGCCAGCAGCCAAGGGGTTACAGGATATGGCAACTACGAGCAGTACTTC. The full variable domain, in which reference TRBV14 and TRBJ2-7 provide the parts outside the CDR3, is EAGVTQFPSHSVIEKGQTVTLRCDPISGHDNLYWYRRVMGKEIKFLLHFVKESKQDESGMPNNRFLAERTGGTYSTLKVQPAELEDSGVYFCASSQGVTGYGNYEQYFGPGTRLTVT.

The chain joins TRBV6-6 to TRBJ1-4; D perhaps matches TRBD1 (6 bases). The CDR3 totals 15 residues. V was trimmed by 6 bases and J by 2 bases, leaving 13 bases between them. Germline V gene lookup returns CDR1 MNHNY and CDR2 SVGAGI (reference sequence). The CDR3 is CASSPTGSTNEKLFF. DNA of the CDR3: TGTGCCAGCAGCCCCACAGGGTCTACTAATGAAAAACTGTTTTTT.